These 30 T cell receptor beta chains were sequenced from one sample in a study of blood T cell repertoires in COVID-19. The assay was immunoSEQ multiplex PCR, and TCRdb's table has in-frame clones only and misses some. Of about 81,000 clones in the sample, 85% to 90% were seen once. Specimen: peripheral blood. The receptors here all came from a woman aged 80 or over with acute or convalescent COVID-19.

This clone appeared a few times. V and J are TRBV18 and TRBJ1-1; D gene uncertain. Germline V gene lookup returns CDR1 KGHSH and CDR2 LQKENI. The CDR3 runs 12 residues. V lost 2 bases and J 5 bases, leaving 6 bases between the germline ends. Written as DNA, the CDR3 is TGTGCCAGCTCACCAATCGGGACTGAAGCTTTCTTT. Translated: CASSPIGTEAFF.

The chain links TRBV3-1 (or the pseudogene TRBV3-2) to TRBJ2-7; TRBD2 aligns across 11 bases. Unmatched junction bases numbered 6, after V lost 4 bases and J lost 4 bases. CDR3 length: 15 residues. The germline V gene has CDR1 LGHDT and CDR2 YNNKEL (reference sequence). Here the CDR3 reads CASSPTASGRYEQYF. CDR3 coding DNA: TGTGCCAGCAGCCCAACGGCTAGCGGGAGGTACGAGCAGTACTTC.

J is TRBJ1-1 and V is TRBV5-1, with D unresolved. CDR1 is SGHRS and CDR2 is YFSETQ in the germline V gene. V shed 0 bases and J shed 3 bases, with 9 bases lying between them. The CDR3 is 14 residues long. This CDR3 reads CASSLDGDYTEAFF. CDR3 coding DNA: TGCGCCAGCAGCTTGGATGGAGACTACACTGAAGCTTTCTTT.

This clone was seen a few times. CDR3 protein: CASSQSRGGEGGYNEQFF. CDR3 sequence (DNA): TGTGCCAGCAGCCAATCGCGTGGCGGGGAGGGTGGGTACAATGAGCAGTTCTTC. The V and J genes are TRBV16 and TRBJ2-1, with 7 bases matching TRBD2. V shed 0 bases and J 4 bases; nucleotides not matched to a gene: 12. From germline, CDR1 is KGHSY and CDR2 FQNENV. This CDR3 is built from 18 residues.

J is TRBJ1-1 and V is TRBV29-1; D may be TRBD1 (5 bases). V lost 6 bases and J 8 bases, leaving 16 bases between the germline ends. Germline V gene lookup returns CDR1 SQVTM and CDR2 ANQGSEA. The length of the CDR3 is 12 residues. In nucleotides, the CDR3 is TGCAGCGTATCAGGGTGGGTCTCAGAAGCTTTCTTT. Amino acid sequence: CSVSGWVSEAFF. Full variable domain (missing parts from reference TRBV29-1 and TRBJ1-1): SAVISQKPSRDICQRGTSLTIQCQVDSQVTMMFWYRQQPGQSLTLIATANQGSEATYESGFVIDKFPISRPNLTFSTLTVSNMSPEDSSIYLCSVSGWVSEAFFGQGTRLTVV.

The chain joins TRBV7-8 to TRBJ1-6, with a tentative D call TRBD1 (6 bases). Between the trimmed V and J ends, which lost 7 bases and 6 bases, there was a span of 10 bases. Germline CDR1 SGHVS, CDR2 FQNEAQ. This CDR3 comprises 13 residues. This chain's CDR3 is CASNSQGNSPLHF. CDR3 nucleotide sequence: TGTGCCAGCAACTCACAGGGTAATTCACCCCTCCACTTT.

Here the CDR3 DNA reads TGTGCCAGCAGCTTCAACAGGGATACTGAAGCTTTCTTT. It yields the protein CASSFNRDTEAFF. This chain connects TRBV7-6 to TRBJ1-1; tentative D call: TRBD1 (6 bases). Per germline, CDR1 SGHVS and CDR2 FNYEAQ. Trimming left V 3 bases short and J 5 bases short, with 10 bases between. The CDR3 sequence is 13 residues long.

The chain couples TRBV2 to TRBJ1-1; TRBD1 agrees at 7 bases. Germline values: CDR1 SNHLY, CDR2 FYNNEI. Germline trimming cut 5 bases from V and 1 base from J; bases unmatched to any gene: 4. The CDR3 loop spans 14 amino acids. The CDR3 region has the DNA TGTGCCAGCAGTCGACAGGGTCGGAACACTGAAGCTTTCTTT. Encoded protein: CASSRQGRNTEAFF.

The chain has TRBV19 and TRBJ1-4; D remains ambiguous. V was trimmed by 7 bases and J by 8 bases, leaving 17 bases between them. The CDR3 runs 14 residues. Germline-derived CDR1 and CDR2 are LNHDA and SQIVND (reference sequence). CDR3 in amino acids: CASKFPGFGEKLFF. The CDR3 DNA reads TGTGCCAGTAAATTCCCGGGGTTCGGGGAAAAACTGTTTTTT.

The CDR3 reads CASSLSPSGATYEQYF. The DNA for the CDR3 is TGTGCCAGCAGTTTATCCCCTAGCGGTGCGACCTACGAGCAGTACTTC. The chain employs TRBV27 and TRBJ2-7, with 7 positions matching TRBD2. The CDR3 loop spans 16 amino acids. Germline CDR1 and CDR2: MNHEY and SMNVEV (reference sequence). V dropped 0 bases and J dropped 2; count of bases not matched to a gene: 7.

The V and J genes are TRBV7-2 and TRBJ2-7, with 8 bases lining up with TRBD2. Looked up from germline, CDR1 is SGHTA and CDR2 is FQGNSA. V shed 5 bases, J shed 5 bases, and the junction held 20 bases outside the gene matches. The CDR3 covers 18 residues. The CDR3: CASSPPGLAGPQANEQYF. CDR3 DNA sequence: TGTGCCAGCAGCCCGCCGGGGCTAGCGGGTCCTCAGGCCAACGAGCAGTACTTC.

This clone appeared once. The chain is built from TRBV12-5 and TRBJ1-5; D gene ambiguous. Germline V gives CDR1 LGHNT, CDR2 FRNRAP. V was shortened by 6 bases and J by 4 bases, with 4 bases between the two germline ends. This CDR3 is built from 11 residues. CDR3 amino acids: CASGPNQPQHF. CDR3 DNA sequence: TGTGCTAGTGGCCCGAATCAGCCCCAGCATTTT.

The rearrangement uses TRBV4-1 and TRBJ1-2; D perhaps matches TRBD1 (6 bases). Germline assignment: CDR1 MGHRA and CDR2 YSYEKL. The CDR3 length is 16 residues. The ends were cut back, 0 bases at V and 0 bases at J, with 11 bases in the middle. The CDR3 here is CASSQEGARANYGYTF. CDR3 coding DNA: TGCGCCAGCAGCCAAGAGGGGGCACGGGCTAACTATGGCTACACCTTC.

The chain recombines TRBV7-9 with TRBJ2-2; tentative D call: TRBD1 (6 bases). Germline V gives CDR1 SEHNR, CDR2 FQNEAQ (reference sequence). Deletions cut 7 bases from V and 0 bases from J, with 15 bases between. This CDR3 is 16 amino acids long. The CDR3 is CASNLRDNSNTGELFF. As DNA, the CDR3 is TGTGCCAGCAACCTCCGGGACAACTCGAACACCGGGGAGCTGTTTTTT.

This chain connects TRBV3-1 (or the pseudogene TRBV3-2) to TRBJ2-7; D call uncertain. The V gene's germline CDR1 is LGHDT and CDR2 YNNKEL (reference sequence). The CDR3 sequence is 12 residues long. The germline V and J ends were trimmed by 10 bases and 0 bases, with 10 bases remaining between them. DNA of the CDR3: TGTGCCATGCGACTGAGCTCCTACGAGCAGTACTTC. Translation gives CAMRLSSYEQYF.

The chain is built from TRBV9 and TRBJ2-7, with 9 bases aligning to TRBD1. The V gene's germline CDR1 is SGDLS and CDR2 YYNGEE. There are 15 residues in the CDR3. Trimming cost V 0 bases and J 3 bases; bases outside gene matches: 4. The CDR3 loop is CASSVGWTGVYEQYF. CDR3 bases: TGTGCCAGCAGCGTAGGGTGGACAGGGGTCTACGAGCAGTACTTC.

The J gene is TRBJ1-1, the V gene TRBV9; weak D call: TRBD1 (6 bases). The CDR3 loop spans 16 amino acids. CDR1 is SGDLS and CDR2 is YYNGEE in the germline V gene. The V end was cut by 0 bases, the J end by 4 bases, with 16 bases between. CDR3 loop: CASSVGPQGWGTEAFF. CDR3 sequence (DNA): TGTGCCAGCAGCGTAGGACCCCAGGGGTGGGGCACTGAAGCTTTCTTT.

This clone has only a few counts. The chain couples TRBV19 to TRBJ1-1, with 7 positions matching TRBD1. J gave up 5 bases and V 4 bases, and 10 bases lay outside the gene matches. Germline CDR1 and CDR2: LNHDA and SQIVND (reference sequence). The CDR3 totals 15 residues. The CDR3: CASSREGARETEAFF. The CDR3 nucleotides read TGTGCCAGTAGTAGAGAGGGGGCCAGAGAAACTGAAGCTTTCTTT.

The J gene is TRBJ2-3, the V gene TRBV19; 8 bases agree with TRBD2. This CDR3 is 16 amino acids long. Per germline, CDR1 LNHDA and CDR2 SQIVND (reference sequence). V trimming: 5 bases; J trimming: 0 bases; junction bases outside the gene matches: 7. The CDR3, as DNA: TGTGCCAGTAGTTCCCCGGGGGGGGTAAGCACAGATACGCAGTATTTT. Protein sequence: CASSSPGGVSTDTQYF.

The chain couples TRBV7-8 to TRBJ2-2; D gene unclear. Germline-derived CDR1 and CDR2 are SGHVS and FQNEAQ. This CDR3 has 13 residues. V was clipped by 7 bases and J by 5 bases, with 11 bases between them. The CDR3 region is CASNLAATGELFF. The DNA of the CDR3 is TGTGCCAGCAACTTGGCAGCGACCGGGGAGCTGTTTTTT.

The chain couples TRBV5-1 to TRBJ1-1, with D possibly TRBD1 on 5 matching bases. Trimming pared 2 bases from V and 3 bases from J, leaving 11 bases between. Germline values: CDR1 SGHRS, CDR2 YFSETQ. CDR3 length equals 14 residues. CDR3 in DNA: TGCGCCAGCAGCTTCCCAGACAGATACACTGAAGCTTTCTTT. Protein product: CASSFPDRYTEAFF.

V gene TRBV25-1 combines with J gene TRBJ1-2; 9 positions match TRBD1. The CDR3 length is 14 residues. V was pared by 4 bases and J by 7 bases, with 7 bases of the junction left unmatched. Germline V gene lookup returns CDR1 MGHDK and CDR2 SYGVNS. CDR3 residues: CASSGGDRVVGYTF. The CDR3 region has the DNA TGTGCCAGCAGTGGGGGGGACAGGGTCGTTGGCTACACCTTC.

The chain joins TRBV9 to TRBJ1-3; the D is unclear. CDR3 size: 15 residues. V was clipped by 4 bases and J by 2 bases, with 13 bases between them. Germline loops: CDR1 SGDLS, CDR2 YYNGEE. In DNA, the CDR3 is TGTGCCAGCAGCTCTAGCGGCGGGGCTGGAAACACCATATATTTT. It encodes CASSSSGGAGNTIYF.

V is TRBV27 and J is TRBJ1-3, with TRBD1 matching 7 bases. Per the germline V gene, CDR1 is MNHEY and CDR2 is SMNVEV (reference sequence). The CDR3 sequence is 14 residues long. The junction had 9 bases not matched to a gene; V was cut back by 9 bases and J by 4 bases. CDR3 bases: TGTGCCAGTCGTAGACAGGGAGGAGGAAACACCATATATTTT. Translating gives CASRRQGGGNTIYF.

The CDR3 loop is CASIDRGDEQFF. The CDR3, as DNA: TGTGCCAGCATCGACAGGGGGGATGAGCAGTTCTTC. The chain links TRBV6-5 to TRBJ2-1; TRBD1 aligns across 9 bases. The CDR3 consists of 12 residues. J lost 8 bases, V lost 7 bases, and 3 bases had no gene match. Per the germline V gene, CDR1 is MNHEY and CDR2 is SVGAGI.

The V call is TRBV6-5, the J call TRBJ2-7, with 10 bases that match TRBD2. The CDR3 consists of 15 residues. V shed 0 bases, J shed 7 bases, and the junction held 6 bases outside the gene matches. CDR1 is MNHEY, CDR2 SVGAGI, per germline. The CDR3 region has the DNA TGTGCCAGCAGTTACTCCGGGACTAGCGTGGAAGAGCAGTACTTC. It is translated as CASSYSGTSVEEQYF.

The V gene is TRBV18, the J gene TRBJ1-2; the match to TRBD1 covers 11 bases. CDR1 is KGHSH and CDR2 is LQKENI in the germline V gene. V dropped 3 bases and J dropped 6; count of bases not matched to a gene: 0. The CDR3 length is 13 residues. The CDR3 nucleotides read TGTGCCAGCTCACCGGGACAGGGGGATGGCTACACCTTC. Its protein product is CASSPGQGDGYTF.

Only one count was recorded for this clone. This chain joins TRBV6-5 and TRBJ1-1, with 10 bases matching TRBD1. This CDR3 contains 15 residues. Germline CDR1 MNHEY, CDR2 SVGAGI. Germline trimming cut 5 bases from V and 6 bases from J; bases unmatched to any gene: 9. The CDR3 nucleotides are TGTGCCAGCAGTCCACCGTGGGACAGGGGCGCTGAAGCTTTCTTT. As protein: CASSPPWDRGAEAFF.

J is TRBJ1-2 and V is TRBV19, with TRBD1 matching over 9 bases. The germline gives CDR1 LNHDA, CDR2 SQIVND (reference sequence). CDR3 length: 14 residues. V lost 6 bases and J lost 9; bases outside the gene matches: 11. CDR3 sequence (DNA): TGTGCCAGTAGCGTTCCCGGGACAGGGACGAGCTACACCTTC. Its translation: CASSVPGTGTSYTF.

V and J are TRBV19 and TRBJ2-5; TRBD2 might be the D (5 bases). This CDR3 is built from 14 residues. Trimming stripped 1 base from V and 4 bases from J, with 10 bases between. CDR1 and CDR2 from the germline V gene are LNHDA and SQIVND (reference sequence). The CDR3 loop is CASSIGTGTETQYF. In DNA form, the CDR3 reads TGTGCCAGTAGTATAGGAACGGGAACAGAGACCCAGTACTTC.